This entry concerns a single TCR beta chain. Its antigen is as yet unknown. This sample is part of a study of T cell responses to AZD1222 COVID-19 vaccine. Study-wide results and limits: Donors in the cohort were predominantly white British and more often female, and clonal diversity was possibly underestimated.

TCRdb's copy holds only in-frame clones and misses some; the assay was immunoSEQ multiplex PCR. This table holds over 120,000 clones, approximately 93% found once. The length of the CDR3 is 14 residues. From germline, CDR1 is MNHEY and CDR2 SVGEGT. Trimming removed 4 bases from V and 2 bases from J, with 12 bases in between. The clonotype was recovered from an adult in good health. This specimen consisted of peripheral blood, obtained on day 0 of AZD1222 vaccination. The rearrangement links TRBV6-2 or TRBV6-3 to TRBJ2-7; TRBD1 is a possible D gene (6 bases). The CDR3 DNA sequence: TGTGCCAGCAGTTTTCTAGGGGGTCCCTACGAGCAGTACTTC. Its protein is CASSFLGGPYEQYF.